This TCR beta chain is from a study of shared clonotypes between healthy human individuals. Whole-study results and caveats: Sampling was confined to blood; repertoires within tissues likely differ.

Method: immunoSEQ multiplex PCR; TCRdb's copy keeps in-frame clones and lacks some. The sample lists around 2,000,000 clones; 85% to 95% were seen once. Positive CCR7 selection of CD45RO-negative cells yielded the naive CD8 cells, and terminally differentiated effector memory CD45RA+ cells were excluded. Comment on this clone: Its cognate antigen is unknown.

CDR3 length: 17 amino acids. Deletions cut 1 base from V and 2 bases from J, with 15 bases between. CDR1 and CDR2 from the germline V gene are SGHTA and FQGNSA. The rearrangement uses TRBV7-2 and TRBJ1-5, with D unresolved. Material for sequencing was naive CD8+ T cells sorted from blood. This sequence was found in a man aged 18-30 years in good health. CDR3 sequence: CASSLDPTREGNQPQHF. The CDR3 nucleotides are TGTGCCAGCAGCTTAGACCCCACCCGGGAGGGCAATCAGCCCCAGCATTTT.